A selection of T cell receptor beta chains follows, all from one sample in a study of blood T cell repertoires in COVID-19. Sequencing used immunoSEQ multiplex PCR; TCRdb keeps in-frame clones, though not all of them. In the table there are about 220,000 clones, about four fifths of which are singletons. Sequencing was performed on PBMCs or T cells enriched from blood (not recorded which). The source is a woman aged 40 to 50 with acute COVID-19. CDR3s include the opening cysteine and the closing phenylalanine or tryptophan. A D gene is named only where the DNA matches it firmly. For some rows the clone size is stated as once, few or many, or as a class when expanded; others skip it.

v_call	d_call	j_call	clone_size	cdr3_aa	cdr3_nt
TRBV19	.	TRBJ1-3	.	CASSIQHSGNTIYF	TGTGCCAGTAGTATACAACACTCTGGAAACACCATATATTTT
TRBV12-3/TRBV12-4	TRBD2	TRBJ2-1	.	CATSLAGGHEQFF	TGTGCCACATCACTAGCGGGGGGGCATGAGCAGTTCTTC
TRBV7-9	.	TRBJ2-2	.	CASSWWGRDGGELFF	TGTGCCAGCAGCTGGTGGGGGCGCGACGGCGGGGAGCTGTTTTTT
TRBV7-2	TRBD2	TRBJ2-1	.	CASSFTGRALNEQFF	TGTGCCAGCAGCTTTACCGGGAGGGCCCTCAATGAGCAGTTCTTC
TRBV27	.	TRBJ1-4	.	CASGEAGTRRGKLFF	TGTGCCAGCGGGGAAGCCGGCACGCGCAGGGGAAAACTGTTTTTT
TRBV6-5	.	TRBJ2-3	.	CASRSHGTDTQYF	TGTGCCAGCCGGTCCCACGGCACAGATACGCAGTATTTT
TRBV19	.	TRBJ1-4	few	CASSIRSGEKLFF	TGTGCCAGTAGTATCAGATCGGGAGAAAAACTGTTTTTT
TRBV5-4	TRBD1	TRBJ1-2	.	CASSTGTAIYGYTF	TGTGCCAGCAGCACAGGGACAGCAATCTATGGCTACACCTTC
TRBV30	TRBD1	TRBJ1-1	.	CALTGTGGWLGLHTEAFF	TGTGCCTTGACGGGGACAGGGGGCTGGTTAGGTCTACACACTGAAGCTTTCTTT
TRBV7-9	.	TRBJ2-5	.	CASSSLTGTQYF	TGTGCCAGCAGCTCCCTGACAGGGACCCAGTACTTC
TRBV6-2/TRBV6-3	.	TRBJ1-2	.	CASSYRGRGYGYTF	TGTGCCAGCAGTTACCGAGGCAGGGGATATGGCTACACCTTC
TRBV19	.	TRBJ2-7	.	CASSPTSSRQYF	TGTGCCAGTAGTCCAACATCTTCCAGGCAGTACTTC
TRBV7-8	TRBD2	TRBJ2-5	.	CASSLIAGGRTQYF	TGTGCCAGCAGCTTAATAGCGGGCGGGCGGACCCAGTACTTC
TRBV18	.	TRBJ1-5	.	CASSEDRFTQPQHF	TGTGCCAGCTCAGAAGACAGGTTCACTCAGCCCCAGCATTTT
TRBV5-1	TRBD2	TRBJ2-5	.	CASSPRGAGYQETQYF	TGCGCCAGCAGCCCCCGGGGAGCGGGGTACCAAGAGACCCAGTACTTC
TRBV16	.	TRBJ2-7	.	CASSPGSAYEQYF	TGTGCCAGCAGCCCGGGGTCTGCCTACGAGCAGTACTTC
TRBV12-3/TRBV12-4	.	TRBJ1-1	.	CASSLRQDTEAFF	TGTGCCAGCAGTTTGCGGCAAGACACTGAAGCTTTCTTT
TRBV5-6	TRBD1	TRBJ2-7	few	CASSLQGALHEQYF	TGTGCCAGCAGCTTACAGGGGGCTCTGCACGAGCAGTACTTC
TRBV5-4	TRBD1	TRBJ1-2	.	CASRVDRVSYGYTF	TGTGCCAGCAGGGTCGACAGGGTCAGCTATGGCTACACCTTC
TRBV9	.	TRBJ2-7	.	CASSVDWDKYEQYF	TGTGCCAGCAGCGTAGATTGGGACAAATACGAGCAGTACTTC
TRBV9	TRBD2	TRBJ2-6	.	CASSVGASGSGSGANVLTF	TGTGCCAGCAGCGTAGGGGCTAGCGGGAGTGGCTCTGGGGCCAACGTCCTGACTTTC
TRBV6-5	.	TRBJ1-4	.	CASSPQKNGEKLFF	TGTGCCAGCAGTCCTCAGAAGAATGGTGAAAAACTGTTTTTT
TRBV29-1	.	TRBJ1-2	.	CSVEARVDNYGYTF	TGCAGCGTTGAGGCCAGGGTCGATAACTATGGCTACACCTTC
TRBV4-1	.	TRBJ2-7	few	CASSQEQGALREQYF	TGCGCCAGCAGCCAAGAGCAAGGGGCGCTGAGAGAGCAGTACTTC
TRBV7-9	TRBD2	TRBJ2-3	.	CASSLTGGRVTDTQYF	TGTGCCAGCAGCTTAACGGGCGGGAGGGTAACAGATACGCAGTATTTT
TRBV4-1	.	TRBJ2-1	.	CASSQAFSAEIYNEQFF	TGCGCCAGCAGCCAAGCCTTTTCGGCGGAAATCTACAATGAGCAGTTCTTC
TRBV3-1/TRBV3-2	.	TRBJ2-7	.	CASSYTGTSTYEQYF	TGTGCCAGCAGCTATACCGGGACTTCCACTTACGAGCAGTACTTC
TRBV19	.	TRBJ1-1	.	CASSPAGENTEAFF	TGTGCCAGTAGCCCGGCGGGAGAGAACACTGAAGCTTTCTTT
TRBV9	TRBD1	TRBJ1-4	.	CASSADRGGTNEKLFF	TGTGCCAGCAGCGCGGACAGGGGCGGTACTAATGAAAAACTGTTTTTT
TRBV6-5	TRBD1	TRBJ1-1	.	CASSYRDRMNTEAFF	TGTGCCAGCAGTTACCGGGACAGAATGAACACTGAAGCTTTCTTT
TRBV7-2	TRBD2	TRBJ2-5	.	CASSLSAGGGETQYF	TGTGCCAGCAGCTTATCAGCGGGGGGAGGAGAGACCCAGTACTTC
TRBV3-1/TRBV3-2	TRBD1	TRBJ2-7	.	CASSQGRQGGYHEQYF	TGTGCCAGCAGCCAAGGTAGACAGGGGGGGTACCACGAGCAGTACTTC
TRBV9	.	TRBJ2-7	.	CASSVYSPYEQYF	TGTGCCAGCAGCGTTTACAGTCCCTACGAGCAGTACTTC
TRBV7-2	.	TRBJ2-3	once	CASSFTGGITDTQYF	TGTGCCAGCAGCTTTACCGGCGGCATCACAGATACGCAGTATTTT
TRBV5-1	TRBD2	TRBJ2-1	.	CASSLGQTSGVEQFF	TGCGCCAGCAGCTTGGGCCAGACTAGCGGGGTAGAGCAGTTCTTC
TRBV9	.	TRBJ1-2	.	CASSVLSSSNYGYTF	TGTGCCAGCAGCGTACTTAGTTCCTCAAACTATGGCTACACCTTC
TRBV5-1	.	TRBJ2-7	.	CASSGAGPYEQYF	TGCGCCAGCAGTGGTGCAGGGCCCTACGAGCAGTACTTC
TRBV30	TRBD1	TRBJ1-5	once	CAWDREGQPQHF	TGTGCCTGGGACAGGGAAGGTCAGCCCCAGCATTTT
TRBV19	.	TRBJ1-5	.	CASSYAGTKQPQHF	TGTGCCAGTAGCTACGCCGGGACTAAACAGCCCCAGCATTTT
TRBV7-9	TRBD2	TRBJ2-7	.	CASTVLARSYEQYF	TGTGCCAGCACCGTACTAGCGAGATCCTACGAGCAGTACTTC
TRBV30	.	TRBJ1-4	.	CAWSVAGTEKLFF	TGTGCCTGGAGTGTAGCGGGGACGGAAAAACTGTTTTTT
TRBV4-2	.	TRBJ2-3	.	CASSQAAGGTDTQYF	TGTGCCAGCAGCCAAGCAGCCGGGGGCACAGATACGCAGTATTTT
TRBV29-1	.	TRBJ2-3	.	CSAFSRGVPTQYF	TGCAGCGCATTTTCTCGCGGGGTCCCCACGCAGTATTTT
TRBV28	TRBD1	TRBJ2-2	.	CASVTGGTGELFF	TGTGCCAGCGTCACAGGGGGCACCGGGGAGCTGTTTTTT
TRBV18	.	TRBJ2-1	.	CASSPPSLVREQFF	TGTGCCAGCTCACCACCTTCCTTGGTACGGGAGCAGTTCTTC
TRBV5-1	TRBD1	TRBJ1-2	.	CASSLQSGTGAGYTF	TGCGCCAGCAGCTTACAATCCGGGACAGGGGCTGGCTACACCTTC
TRBV25-1	.	TRBJ1-6	.	CASSEVGVNSPLHF	TGTGCCAGCAGTGAAGTAGGGGTTAATTCACCCCTCCACTTT
TRBV18	TRBD2	TRBJ2-1	.	CASSTTSGRGFF	TGTGCCAGCTCAACTACTAGCGGGAGGGGGTTCTTC
TRBV3-1/TRBV3-2	TRBD2	TRBJ2-1	few	CASSQAGRARNEQFF	TGTGCCAGCAGCCAAGCCGGGAGGGCCCGCAATGAGCAGTTCTTC
TRBV3-1/TRBV3-2	.	TRBJ2-2	.	CASSRLGSKNTGELFF	TGTGCCAGCAGCCGGCTCGGGAGTAAGAACACCGGGGAGCTGTTTTTT
TRBV3-1/TRBV3-2	TRBD2	TRBJ2-7	.	CASSHRAIAGEEQYF	TGTGCCAGCAGCCACCGAGCGATAGCGGGGGAAGAGCAGTACTTC
TRBV7-9	.	TRBJ1-1	once	CASFPLGRATEAFF	TGTGCCAGCTTCCCACTCGGGAGGGCCACTGAAGCTTTCTTT
TRBV5-8	.	TRBJ2-3	.	CASSLGRGDTQYF	TGTGCCAGCAGCTTGGGACGGGGAGATACGCAGTATTTT
TRBV7-2	.	TRBJ1-1	once	CASSYTVNTEAFF	TGTGCCAGCAGCTATACAGTGAACACTGAAGCTTTCTTT